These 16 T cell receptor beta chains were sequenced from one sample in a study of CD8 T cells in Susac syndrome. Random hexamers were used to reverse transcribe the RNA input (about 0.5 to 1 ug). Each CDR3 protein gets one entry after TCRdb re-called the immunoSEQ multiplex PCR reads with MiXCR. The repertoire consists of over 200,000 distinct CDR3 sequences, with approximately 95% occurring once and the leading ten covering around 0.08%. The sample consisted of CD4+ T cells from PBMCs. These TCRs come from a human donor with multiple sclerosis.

The CDR3 spells CASSVEPRETQYF. Here the CDR3 DNA reads TGTGCCAGCAGCGTGGAACCCCGGGAGACCCAGTACTTC. The chain links TRBV9 to TRBJ2-5; unclear D gene. The CDR3 contains 13 residues. Trimming shortened V by 2 bases and J by 5 bases, and 10 bases separated the two germline ends. The germline CDR1 and CDR2 sequences are SGDLS and YYNGEE.

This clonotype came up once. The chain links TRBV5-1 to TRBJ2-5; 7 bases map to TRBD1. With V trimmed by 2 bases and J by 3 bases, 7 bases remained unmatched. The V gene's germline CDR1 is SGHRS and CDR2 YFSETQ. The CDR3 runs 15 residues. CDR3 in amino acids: CASSLSGTAEETQYF. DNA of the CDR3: TGCGCCAGCAGCTTATCCGGGACAGCAGAAGAGACCCAGTACTTC.

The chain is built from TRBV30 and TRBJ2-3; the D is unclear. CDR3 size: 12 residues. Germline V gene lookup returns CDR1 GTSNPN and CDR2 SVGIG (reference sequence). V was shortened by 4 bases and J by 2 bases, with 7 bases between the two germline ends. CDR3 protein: CAWNQATDTQYF. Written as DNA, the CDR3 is TGTGCCTGGAACCAGGCCACAGATACGCAGTATTTT.

CDR3 region: CASSLTEKLFF. In DNA, the CDR3 is TGTGCCAGCAGCCTCACCGAAAAACTGTTTTTT. The chain employs TRBV7-9 and TRBJ1-4, with D uncertain. The CDR3 consists of 11 residues. V gave up 5 bases and J gave up 8 bases, with 6 bases separating them. Per germline, CDR1 SEHNR and CDR2 FQNEAQ (reference sequence).

The CDR3: CASSPLQENTEAFF. CDR3 nucleotide sequence: TGTGCCAGCAGCCCCCTCCAGGAGAACACTGAAGCTTTCTTT. The rearrangement uses TRBV7-8 and TRBJ1-1; D is uncertain. Germline V gene lookup returns CDR1 SGHVS and CDR2 FQNEAQ. The CDR3 consists of 14 residues. Trimming pared 5 bases from V and 1 base from J, leaving 11 bases between. Full variable domain (rest looked up from reference TRBV7-8 and TRBJ1-1): GAGVSQSPRYKVAKRGQDVALRCDPISGHVSLFWYQQALGQGPEFLTYFQNEAQLDKSGLPSDRFFAERPEGSVSTLKIQRTQQEDSAVYLCASSPLQENTEAFFGQGTRLTVV.

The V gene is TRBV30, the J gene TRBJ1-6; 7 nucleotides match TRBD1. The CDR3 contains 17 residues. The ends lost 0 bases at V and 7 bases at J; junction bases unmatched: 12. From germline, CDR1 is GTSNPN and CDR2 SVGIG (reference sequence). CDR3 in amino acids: CAWSVVGGRDRNSPLHF. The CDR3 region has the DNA TGTGCCTGGAGTGTGGTTGGCGGAAGGGACAGAAATTCACCCCTCCACTTT.

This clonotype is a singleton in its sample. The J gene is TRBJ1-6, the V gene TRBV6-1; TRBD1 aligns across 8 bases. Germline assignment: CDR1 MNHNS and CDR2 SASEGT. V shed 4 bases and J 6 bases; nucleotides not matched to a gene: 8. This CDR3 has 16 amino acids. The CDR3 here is CASSAGTGWSNSPLHF. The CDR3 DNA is TGTGCCAGCAGTGCCGGGACAGGATGGTCTAATTCACCCCTCCACTTT.

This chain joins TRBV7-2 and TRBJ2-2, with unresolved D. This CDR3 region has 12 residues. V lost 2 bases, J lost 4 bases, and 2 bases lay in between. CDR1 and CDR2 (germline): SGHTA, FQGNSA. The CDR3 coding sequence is TGTGCCAGCAGCTTACCCACCGGGGAGCTGTTTTTT. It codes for CASSLPTGELFF.

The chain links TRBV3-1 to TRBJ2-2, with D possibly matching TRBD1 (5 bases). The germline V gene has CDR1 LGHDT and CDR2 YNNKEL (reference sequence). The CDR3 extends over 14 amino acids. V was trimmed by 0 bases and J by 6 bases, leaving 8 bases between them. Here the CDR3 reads CASSQEYRPGELFF. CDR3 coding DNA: TGTGCCAGCAGCCAAGAATACAGGCCCGGGGAGCTGTTTTTT.

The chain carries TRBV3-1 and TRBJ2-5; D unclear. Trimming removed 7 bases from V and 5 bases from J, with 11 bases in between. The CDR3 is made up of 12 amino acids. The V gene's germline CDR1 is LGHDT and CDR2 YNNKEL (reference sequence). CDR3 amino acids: CASKTARETQYF. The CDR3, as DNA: TGTGCCAGCAAGACCGCCAGGGAGACCCAGTACTTC.

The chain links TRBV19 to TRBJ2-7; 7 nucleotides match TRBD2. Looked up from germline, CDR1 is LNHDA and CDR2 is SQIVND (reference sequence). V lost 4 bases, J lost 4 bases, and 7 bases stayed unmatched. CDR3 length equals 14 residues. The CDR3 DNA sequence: TGTGCCAGTAGTAGCGACACGCGGGGGTACGAGCAGTACTTC. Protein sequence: CASSSDTRGYEQYF.

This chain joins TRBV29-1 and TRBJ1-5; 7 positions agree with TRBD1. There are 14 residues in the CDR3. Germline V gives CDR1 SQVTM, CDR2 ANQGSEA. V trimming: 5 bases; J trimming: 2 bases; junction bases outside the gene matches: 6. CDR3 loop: CSVQGGSGNQPQHF. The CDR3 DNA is TGCAGCGTTCAGGGGGGATCAGGCAATCAGCCCCAGCATTTT. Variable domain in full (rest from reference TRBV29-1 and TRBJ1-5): SAVISQKPSRDICQRGTSLTIQCQVDSQVTMMFWYRQQPGQSLTLIATANQGSEATYESGFVIDKFPISRPNLTFSTLTVSNMSPEDSSIYLCSVQGGSGNQPQHFGDGTRLSIL.

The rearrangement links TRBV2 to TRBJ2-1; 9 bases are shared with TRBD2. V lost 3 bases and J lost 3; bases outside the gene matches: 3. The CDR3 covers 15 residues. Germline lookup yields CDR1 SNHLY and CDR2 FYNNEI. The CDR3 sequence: CASSDSAGGYNEQFF. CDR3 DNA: TGTGCCAGCAGTGACTCAGCGGGGGGCTACAATGAGCAGTTCTTC. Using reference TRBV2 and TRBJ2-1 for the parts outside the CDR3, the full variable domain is EPEVTQTPSHQVTQMGQEVILRCVPISNHLYFYWYRQILGQKVEFLVSFYNNEISEKSEIFDDQFSVERPDGSNFTLKIRSTKLEDSAMYFCASSDSAGGYNEQFFGPGTRLTVL.

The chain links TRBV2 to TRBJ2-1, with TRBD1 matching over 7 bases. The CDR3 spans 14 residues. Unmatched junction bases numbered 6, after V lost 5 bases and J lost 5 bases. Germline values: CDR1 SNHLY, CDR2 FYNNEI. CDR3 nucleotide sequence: TGTGCCAGCAGTCGGGTGGGGACAGACAATGAGCAGTTCTTC. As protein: CASSRVGTDNEQFF.

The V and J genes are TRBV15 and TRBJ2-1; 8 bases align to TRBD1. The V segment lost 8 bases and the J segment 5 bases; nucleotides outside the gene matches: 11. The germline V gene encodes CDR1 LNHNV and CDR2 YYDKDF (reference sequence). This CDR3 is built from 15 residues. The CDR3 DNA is TGTGCCACCGTTCCCCAGGGGGCGAAGGACAATGAGCAGTTCTTC. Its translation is CATVPQGAKDNEQFF.

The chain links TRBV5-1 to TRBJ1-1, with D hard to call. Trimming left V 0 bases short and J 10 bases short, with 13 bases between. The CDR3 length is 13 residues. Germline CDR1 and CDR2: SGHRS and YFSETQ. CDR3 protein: CASSLEGGAGAFF. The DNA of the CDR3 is TGCGCCAGCAGCTTGGAGGGCGGAGCAGGAGCTTTCTTT.